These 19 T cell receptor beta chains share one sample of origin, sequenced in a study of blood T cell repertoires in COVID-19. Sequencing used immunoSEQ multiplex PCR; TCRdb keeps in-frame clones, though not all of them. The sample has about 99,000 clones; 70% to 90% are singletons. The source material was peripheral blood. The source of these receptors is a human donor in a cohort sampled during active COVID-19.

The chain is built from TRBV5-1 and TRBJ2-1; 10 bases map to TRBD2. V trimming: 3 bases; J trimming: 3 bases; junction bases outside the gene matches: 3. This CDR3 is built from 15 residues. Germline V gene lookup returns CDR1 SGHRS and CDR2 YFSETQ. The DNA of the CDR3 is TGCGCCAGCAGCTCTTTAGCGGGGGGCTACAATGAGCAGTTCTTC. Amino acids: CASSSLAGGYNEQFF. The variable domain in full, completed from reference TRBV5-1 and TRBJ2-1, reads KAGVTQTPRYLIKTRGQQVTLSCSPISGHRSVSWYQQTPGQGLQFLFEYFSETQRNKGNFPGRFSGRQFSNSRSEMNVSTLELGDSALYLCASSSLAGGYNEQFFGPGTRLTVL.

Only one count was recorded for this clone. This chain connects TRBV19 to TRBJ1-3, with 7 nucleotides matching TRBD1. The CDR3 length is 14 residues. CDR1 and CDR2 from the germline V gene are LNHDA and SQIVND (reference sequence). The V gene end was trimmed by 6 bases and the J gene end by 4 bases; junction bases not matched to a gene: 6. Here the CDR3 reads CASRPTGSGNTIYF. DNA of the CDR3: TGTGCCAGTAGGCCGACAGGGAGCGGAAACACCATATATTTT.

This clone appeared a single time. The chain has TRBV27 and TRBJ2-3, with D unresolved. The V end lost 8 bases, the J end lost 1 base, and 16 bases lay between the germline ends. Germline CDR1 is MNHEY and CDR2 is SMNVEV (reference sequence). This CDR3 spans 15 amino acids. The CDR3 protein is CASALSQRGTDTQYF. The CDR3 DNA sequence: TGTGCCAGCGCGCTATCCCAACGGGGCACAGATACGCAGTATTTT.

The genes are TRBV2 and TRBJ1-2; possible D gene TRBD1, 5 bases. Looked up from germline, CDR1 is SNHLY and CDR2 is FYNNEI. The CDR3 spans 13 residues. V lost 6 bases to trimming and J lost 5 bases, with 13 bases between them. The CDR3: CASSAGTGYGYTF. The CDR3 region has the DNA TGTGCCAGCAGCGCCGGGACTGGGTATGGCTACACCTTC.

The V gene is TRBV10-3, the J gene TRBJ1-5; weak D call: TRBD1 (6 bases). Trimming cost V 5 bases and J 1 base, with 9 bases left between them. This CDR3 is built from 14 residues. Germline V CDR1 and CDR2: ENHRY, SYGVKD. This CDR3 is CAISTGSSNQPQHF. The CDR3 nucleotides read TGTGCCATCAGTACAGGGTCGAGCAATCAGCCCCAGCATTTT.

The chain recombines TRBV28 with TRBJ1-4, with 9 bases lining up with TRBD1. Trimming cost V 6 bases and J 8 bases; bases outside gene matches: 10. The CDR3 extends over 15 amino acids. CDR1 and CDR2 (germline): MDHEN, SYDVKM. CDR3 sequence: CASSTPGQGVEKLFF. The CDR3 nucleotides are TGTGCCAGCAGCACACCGGGACAGGGCGTAGAAAAACTGTTTTTT.

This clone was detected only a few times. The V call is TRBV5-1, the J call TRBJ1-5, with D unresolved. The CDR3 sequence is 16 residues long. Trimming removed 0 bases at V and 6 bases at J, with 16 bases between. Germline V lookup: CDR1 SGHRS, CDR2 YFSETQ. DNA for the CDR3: TGCGCCAGCAGCTTGGGAGGGTTTAGTTCCGGTCAGCCCCAGCATTTT. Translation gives CASSLGGFSSGQPQHF.

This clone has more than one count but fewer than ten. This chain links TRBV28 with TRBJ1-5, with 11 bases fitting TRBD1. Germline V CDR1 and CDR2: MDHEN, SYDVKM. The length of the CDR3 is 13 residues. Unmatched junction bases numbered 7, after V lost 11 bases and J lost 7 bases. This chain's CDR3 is CASSDRGPQPQHF. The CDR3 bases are TGTGCCTCCTCGGACAGGGGGCCACAGCCCCAGCATTTT.

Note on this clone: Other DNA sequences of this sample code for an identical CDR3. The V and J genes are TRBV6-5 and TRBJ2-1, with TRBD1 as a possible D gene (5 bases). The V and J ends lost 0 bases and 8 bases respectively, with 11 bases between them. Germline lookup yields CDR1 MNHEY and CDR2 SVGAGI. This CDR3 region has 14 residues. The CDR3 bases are TGTGCCAGCAGTTACTCAGGGGCCGGAGATGAGCAGTTCTTC. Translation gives CASSYSGAGDEQFF.

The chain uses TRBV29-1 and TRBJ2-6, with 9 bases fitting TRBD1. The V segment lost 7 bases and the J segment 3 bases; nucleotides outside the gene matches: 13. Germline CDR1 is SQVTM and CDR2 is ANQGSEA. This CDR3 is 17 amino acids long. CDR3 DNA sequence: TGCAGCGCTGGGTCCAGGACAGGGGAACGTGGGGCCAACGTCCTGACTTTC. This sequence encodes CSAGSRTGERGANVLTF. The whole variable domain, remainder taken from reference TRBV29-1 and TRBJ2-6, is SAVISQKPSRDICQRGTSLTIQCQVDSQVTMMFWYRQQPGQSLTLIATANQGSEATYESGFVIDKFPISRPNLTFSTLTVSNMSPEDSSIYLCSAGSRTGERGANVLTFGAGSRLTVL.

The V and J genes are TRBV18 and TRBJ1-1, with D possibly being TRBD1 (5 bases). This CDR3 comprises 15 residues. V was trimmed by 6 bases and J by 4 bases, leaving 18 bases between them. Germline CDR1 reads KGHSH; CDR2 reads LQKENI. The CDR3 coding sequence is TGTGCCAGCTCCCCGCGGGGCCTAAAAGGCACTGAAGCTTTCTTT. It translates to CASSPRGLKGTEAFF.

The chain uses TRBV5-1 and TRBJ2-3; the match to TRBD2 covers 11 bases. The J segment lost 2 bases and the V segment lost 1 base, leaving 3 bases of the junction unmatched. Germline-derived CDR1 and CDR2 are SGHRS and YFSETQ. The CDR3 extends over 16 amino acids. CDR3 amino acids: CASSLTTSGATDTQYF. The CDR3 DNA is TGCGCCAGCAGCTTGACGACTAGCGGGGCCACAGATACGCAGTATTTT.

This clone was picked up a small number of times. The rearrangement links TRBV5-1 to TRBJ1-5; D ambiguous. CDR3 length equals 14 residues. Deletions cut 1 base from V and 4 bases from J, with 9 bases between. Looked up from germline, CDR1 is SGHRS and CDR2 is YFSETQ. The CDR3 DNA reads TGCGCCAGCAGCTTGTTCGGGGATAATCAGCCCCAGCATTTT. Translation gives CASSLFGDNQPQHF.

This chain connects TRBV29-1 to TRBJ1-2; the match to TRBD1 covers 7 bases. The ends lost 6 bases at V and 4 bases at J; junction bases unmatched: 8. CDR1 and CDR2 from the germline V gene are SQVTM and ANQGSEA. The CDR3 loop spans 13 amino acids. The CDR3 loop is CSVTSTGLYGYTF. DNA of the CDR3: TGCAGCGTCACTTCGACAGGGCTCTATGGCTACACCTTC. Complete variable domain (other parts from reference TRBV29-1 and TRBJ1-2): SAVISQKPSRDICQRGTSLTIQCQVDSQVTMMFWYRQQPGQSLTLIATANQGSEATYESGFVIDKFPISRPNLTFSTLTVSNMSPEDSSIYLCSVTSTGLYGYTFGSGTRLTVV.

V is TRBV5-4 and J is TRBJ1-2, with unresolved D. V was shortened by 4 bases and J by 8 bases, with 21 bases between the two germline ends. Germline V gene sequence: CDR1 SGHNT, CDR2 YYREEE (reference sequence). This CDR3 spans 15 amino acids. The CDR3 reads CASSIPNGSPEGYTF. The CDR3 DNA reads TGTGCCAGCAGCATTCCAAACGGGTCACCTGAGGGCTACACCTTC.

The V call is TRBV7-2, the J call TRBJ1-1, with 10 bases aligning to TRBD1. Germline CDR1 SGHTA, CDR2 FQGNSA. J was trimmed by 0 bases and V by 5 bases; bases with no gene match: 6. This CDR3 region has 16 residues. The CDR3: CASSLTGTGVNTEAFF. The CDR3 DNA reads TGTGCCAGCAGCCTTACCGGGACAGGGGTGAACACTGAAGCTTTCTTT. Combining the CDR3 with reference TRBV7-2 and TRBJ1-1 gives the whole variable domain GAGVSQSPSNKVTEKGKDVELRCDPISGHTALYWYRQSLGQGLEFLIYFQGNSAPDKSGLPSDRFSAERTGGSVSTLTIQRTQQEDSAVYLCASSLTGTGVNTEAFFGQGTRLTVV.

The CDR3 bases are TGTGCCAGCACTGACGGGAATAGCGTGAACACCGGGGAGCTGTTTTTT. Its protein is CASTDGNSVNTGELFF. The rearrangement joins TRBV2 to TRBJ2-2, with D possibly being TRBD2 (5 bases). The CDR3 is made up of 16 amino acids. The V end lost 7 bases, the J end lost 1 base, and 16 bases lay between the germline ends. CDR1 is SNHLY and CDR2 is FYNNEI in the germline V gene.

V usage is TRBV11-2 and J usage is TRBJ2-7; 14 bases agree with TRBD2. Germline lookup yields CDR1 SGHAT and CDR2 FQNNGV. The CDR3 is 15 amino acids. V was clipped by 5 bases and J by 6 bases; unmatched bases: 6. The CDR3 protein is CASSPTSGRAGEQYF. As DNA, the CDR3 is TGTGCCAGCAGCCCGACTAGCGGGAGGGCGGGCGAGCAGTACTTC.

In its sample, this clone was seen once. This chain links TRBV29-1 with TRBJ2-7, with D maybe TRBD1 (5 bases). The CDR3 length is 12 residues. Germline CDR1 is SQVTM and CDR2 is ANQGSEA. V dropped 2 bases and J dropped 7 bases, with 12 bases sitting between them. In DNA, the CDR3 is TGCAGCGTTGAAATATCAAAGGGGGAGCAGTACTTC. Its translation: CSVEISKGEQYF.